This record concerns one T cell receptor beta chain sequence. Its target is unknown. The data belong to a study of shared clonotypes between healthy human individuals. Study results and limitations: In this cohort, only blood was sampled, and tissue repertoires likely differ. What limited the represented genetic and exposure-history diversity was the small number of donors.

Replicate PCRs from sorted subsets contained roughly 200 ng DNA, which is 31,000 or so T cell genomes. Original analysis: ImmunoSEQ output lacked quality scores and full-length reads, limiting matched filtering. Here immunoSEQ multiplex PCR was the method, and the copy in TCRdb shows in-frame clones only, minus some. D and trimming come from the DNA, and the V and J calls and clone size come from that table. The sample shows 170,000 or so clones, 60% to 75% of them seen only once. Trimming took off 1 base at V and 4 bases at J, with 14 bases between the two ends. This CDR3 comprises 15 residues. CDR1 LNHNV and CDR2 YYDKDF come from the germline V gene (reference sequence).

This chain uses TRBV15 with TRBJ2-7, with D possibly matching TRBD1 (7 bases). The clonotype originates from a man aged 25 to 45 in good health. Sequencing used memory CD4+ T cells sorted from blood. The subset denotes: CD45RA-negative fraction. The CDR3 bases are TGTGCCACCAGCAGAGTTGTACAGGGGAGGTACGAGCAGTACTTC. Protein sequence: CATSRVVQGRYEQYF. Drawing the rest from reference TRBV15 and TRBJ2-7, the complete variable domain is DAMVIQNPRYQVTQFGKPVTLSCSQTLNHNVMYWYQQKSSQAPKLLFHYYDKDFNNEADTPDNFQSRRPNTSFCFLDIRSPGLGDTAMYLCATSRVVQGRYEQYFGPGTRLTVT.